This T cell receptor (beta chain) was captured by sequencing in a study of blood T cell repertoires in COVID-19. The protocol was immunoSEQ multiplex PCR, while the TCRdb copy is restricted to in-frame clones and leaves out a portion. The repertoire includes about 480,000 clones, roughly 88% of them detected once, and around 13% sits in the top ten. The CDR3 consists of 12 residues. Trimming took off 10 bases at V and 5 bases at J, with 14 bases between the two ends. Germline-derived CDR1 and CDR2 are LNHDA and SQIVND (reference sequence). This receptor was taken from a woman in her forties or fifties with COVID-19, enrolled during active disease. Sequencing was done on a sample of peripheral blood. The chain joins TRBV19 to TRBJ2-5; maybe TRBD2 (6 bases). The CDR3 region has the DNA TGTGCCACCAACAGCGCGGGGGAGACCCAGTACTTC. Amino acids: CATNSAGETQYF.